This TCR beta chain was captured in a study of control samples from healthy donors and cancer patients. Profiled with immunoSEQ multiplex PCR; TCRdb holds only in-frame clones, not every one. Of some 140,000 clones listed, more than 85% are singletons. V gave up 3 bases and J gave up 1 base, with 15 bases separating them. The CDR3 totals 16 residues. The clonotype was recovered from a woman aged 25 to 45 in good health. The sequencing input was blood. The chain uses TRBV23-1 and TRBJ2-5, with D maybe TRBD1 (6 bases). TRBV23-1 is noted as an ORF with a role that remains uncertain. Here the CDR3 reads CASSHPPAGVQETQYF. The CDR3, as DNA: TGCGCCAGCAGTCACCCACCTGCAGGGGTCCAAGAGACCCAGTACTTC.